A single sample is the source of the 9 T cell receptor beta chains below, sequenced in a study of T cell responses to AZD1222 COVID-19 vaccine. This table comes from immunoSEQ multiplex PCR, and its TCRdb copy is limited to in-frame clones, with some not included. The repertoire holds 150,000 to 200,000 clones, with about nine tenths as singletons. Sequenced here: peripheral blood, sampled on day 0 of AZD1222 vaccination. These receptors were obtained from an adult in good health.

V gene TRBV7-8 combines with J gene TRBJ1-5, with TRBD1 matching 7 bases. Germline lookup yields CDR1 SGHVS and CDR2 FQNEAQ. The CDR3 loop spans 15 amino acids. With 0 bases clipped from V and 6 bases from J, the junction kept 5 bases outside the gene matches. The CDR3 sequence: CASSLALQGGQPQHF. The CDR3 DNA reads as TGTGCCAGCAGCTTAGCGCTGCAGGGGGGTCAGCCCCAGCATTTT.

Written as DNA, the CDR3 is TGTGCCAGCATCCCCTCGCCCAGAAGCTCTGGAAACACCATATATTTT. Translation gives CASIPSPRSSGNTIYF. The V gene is TRBV28, the J gene TRBJ1-3, with D unclear. Per the germline V gene, CDR1 is MDHEN and CDR2 is SYDVKM. V dropped 7 bases and J dropped 0 bases, with 16 bases sitting between them. CDR3 length equals 16 residues.

CDR3 nucleotide sequence: TGTGCCAGCAGCTTAGGGCAGGGGGCTTGGGAAAAACTGTTTTTT. Translation: CASSLGQGAWEKLFF. The V and J genes are TRBV7-2 and TRBJ1-4; 8 bases line up with TRBD1. V was clipped by 1 base and J by 8 bases; unmatched bases: 6. Per the germline V gene, CDR1 is SGHTA and CDR2 is FQGNSA. The CDR3 is made up of 15 amino acids.

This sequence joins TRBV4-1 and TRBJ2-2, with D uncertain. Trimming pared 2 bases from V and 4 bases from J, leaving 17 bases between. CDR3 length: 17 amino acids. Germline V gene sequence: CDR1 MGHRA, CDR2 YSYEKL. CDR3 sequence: CASSQPGKGKSTGELFF. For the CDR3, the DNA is TGCGCCAGCAGCCAACCAGGAAAGGGAAAGAGCACCGGGGAGCTGTTTTTT.

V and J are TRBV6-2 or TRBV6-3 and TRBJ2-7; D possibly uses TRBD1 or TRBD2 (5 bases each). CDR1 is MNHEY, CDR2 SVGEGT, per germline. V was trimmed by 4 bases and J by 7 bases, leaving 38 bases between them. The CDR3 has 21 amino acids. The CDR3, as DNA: TGTGCCAGCAGTTTACACCCCTCCCCTCAGATGACAGAGCGGTTATTGGATGAGCAGTACTTC. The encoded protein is CASSLHPSPQMTERLLDEQYF.

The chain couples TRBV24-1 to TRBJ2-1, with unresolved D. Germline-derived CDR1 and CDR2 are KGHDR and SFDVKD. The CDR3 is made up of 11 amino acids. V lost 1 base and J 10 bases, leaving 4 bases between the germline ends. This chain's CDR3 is CATSDLTEQFF. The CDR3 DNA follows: TGTGCCACCAGTGATTTAACCGAGCAGTTCTTC.

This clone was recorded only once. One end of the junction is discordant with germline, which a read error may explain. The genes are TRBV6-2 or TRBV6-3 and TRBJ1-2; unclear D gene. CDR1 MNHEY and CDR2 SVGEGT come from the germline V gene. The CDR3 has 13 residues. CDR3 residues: CASSYSCEGGSDF. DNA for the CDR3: TGTGCCAGCAGTTACTCGTGTGAGGGAGGCAGCGATTTC.

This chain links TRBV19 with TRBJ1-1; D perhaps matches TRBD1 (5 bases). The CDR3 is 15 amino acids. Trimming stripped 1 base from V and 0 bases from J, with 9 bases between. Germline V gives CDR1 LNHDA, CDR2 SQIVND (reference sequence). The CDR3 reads CASSIGGSMNTEAFF. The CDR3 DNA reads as TGTGCCAGTAGTATAGGGGGGAGCATGAACACTGAAGCTTTCTTT.

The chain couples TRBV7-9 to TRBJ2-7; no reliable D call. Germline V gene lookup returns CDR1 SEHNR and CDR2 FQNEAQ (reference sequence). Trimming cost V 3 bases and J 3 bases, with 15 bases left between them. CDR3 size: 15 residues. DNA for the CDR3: TGTGCCAGCAGCTTCCGTTTAGGGTCCAACTACGAGCAGTACTTC. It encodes CASSFRLGSNYEQYF.